What follows are 20 T cell receptor beta chains derived from one specimen sequenced in a study of blood T cell repertoires in COVID-19. Clones were read by immunoSEQ multiplex PCR, and TCRdb kept only the in-frame ones, dropping some. Here the sample spans fewer than 250,000 clones, around 84% being singletons. Sequenced: peripheral blood. All receptors come from a human donor in a cohort sampled during active COVID-19.

The J gene is TRBJ1-2, the V gene TRBV7-9, with D hard to call. V lost 3 bases and J lost 2, with 10 bases in between. This CDR3 has 14 amino acids. CDR1 and CDR2 (germline): SEHNR, FQNEAQ (reference sequence). CDR3 DNA sequence: TGTGCCAGCAGCTTCGAGGTCGAAAACTATGGCTACACCTTC. It encodes CASSFEVENYGYTF.

The rearrangement joins TRBV5-1 to TRBJ1-1, with 9 bases aligning to TRBD1. The germline V gene has CDR1 SGHRS and CDR2 YFSETQ. The CDR3 sequence is 14 residues long. The J segment lost 5 bases and the V segment lost 2 bases, leaving 4 bases of the junction unmatched. The CDR3 sequence is CASSLGQGRTEAFF. The DNA of the CDR3 is TGCGCCAGCAGCTTAGGACAGGGGAGGACTGAAGCTTTCTTT.

V is TRBV6-5 and J is TRBJ1-2; 8 bases map to TRBD1. V gave up 8 bases and J gave up 4 bases; unmatched junction bases: 6. The V gene's germline CDR1 is MNHEY and CDR2 SVGAGI. CDR3 length: 13 amino acids. Written as DNA, the CDR3 is TGTGCCAGCGGACAGGGTAGAGGCTATGGCTACACCTTC. Protein sequence: CASGQGRGYGYTF.

This chain uses TRBV7-3 with TRBJ2-1; D not resolved. From germline, CDR1 is SGHTA and CDR2 FQGTGA. Trimming cost V 1 base and J 6 bases, with 22 bases left between them. The CDR3 loop spans 18 amino acids. CDR3 residues: CASSLMGASASFRNEQFF. DNA for the CDR3: TGTGCCAGCAGCTTAATGGGCGCATCTGCCTCCTTCCGCAATGAGCAGTTCTTC.

This clone has just a few counts. V usage is TRBV29-1 and J usage is TRBJ2-7, with D hard to call. Germline lookup yields CDR1 SQVTM and CDR2 ANQGSEA. Trimming removed 0 bases from V and 12 bases from J, with 18 bases in between. The length of the CDR3 is 13 residues. DNA of the CDR3: TGCAGCGTTGAAGATGGAGATGGAGCTCCTAGGTACTTC. Translated, it gives CSVEDGDGAPRYF.

This clone has only a few counts. J is TRBJ1-2 and V is TRBV7-9; no firm D call. Germline-derived CDR1 and CDR2 are SEHNR and FQNEAQ (reference sequence). Trimming removed 5 bases at V and 6 bases at J, with 10 bases between. CDR3 size: 12 residues. The CDR3 sequence: CASSELIDGYTF. CDR3 nucleotides: TGTGCCAGCAGCGAACTCATAGATGGCTACACCTTC.

This clone was recorded only once. The chain couples TRBV7-8 to TRBJ1-2; D unresolved. V was shortened by 5 bases and J by 2 bases, with 9 bases between the two germline ends. The germline V gene encodes CDR1 SGHVS and CDR2 FQNEAQ. The CDR3 has 13 residues. CDR3 region: CASSLPGNYGYTF. CDR3 sequence (DNA): TGTGCCAGCAGCCTCCCGGGGAACTATGGCTACACCTTC.

This clone was observed a handful of times. V is TRBV29-1 and J is TRBJ1-6; no reliable D call. The CDR3 runs to 13 residues. From germline, CDR1 is SQVTM and CDR2 ANQGSEA. V shed 4 bases and J shed 10 bases, with 14 bases lying between them. The CDR3 sequence is CSVGSGEGSPLHF. DNA for the CDR3: TGCAGCGTTGGGTCCGGGGAGGGCTCACCCCTCCACTTT.

The chain has TRBV21-1 and TRBJ2-3; the table's D call of TRBD1 was not tested on the DNA. TRBV21-1 constitutes a pseudogene. This CDR3 contains 16 residues. CDR3 region: CASSKGEQGMTDTQYF. In DNA, the CDR3 is TGTGCCAGCAGCAAAGGGGAACAGGGCATGACAGATACGCAGTATTTT.

V gene TRBV3-1 (or the pseudogene TRBV3-2) combines with J gene TRBJ1-3, with D possibly being TRBD1 (5 bases). In germline, CDR1 is LGHDT, CDR2 YNNKEL (reference sequence). V lost 4 bases, J lost 2 bases, and 15 bases lay in between. This CDR3 contains 16 residues. The CDR3: CASSRNDRLTGNTIYF. Here the CDR3 DNA reads TGTGCCAGCAGCCGGAATGACAGACTGACTGGAAACACCATATATTTT.

The chain joins TRBV7-9 to TRBJ2-7, with TRBD2 matching 10 bases. After removal of 1 base from V and 3 bases from J, the junction contained 9 bases not matched to a gene. The length of the CDR3 is 17 residues. The germline gives CDR1 SEHNR, CDR2 FQNEAQ (reference sequence). This CDR3 is CASSLVGASGSFYEQYF. CDR3 coding DNA: TGTGCCAGCAGCTTAGTAGGGGCTAGCGGGAGTTTCTACGAGCAGTACTTC.

DNA for the CDR3: TGTGCCAGCAGCTTAGAGGGGGGGATGGGCTACACCTTC. Its protein is CASSLEGGMGYTF. The V and J genes are TRBV7-2 and TRBJ1-2; maybe TRBD1 (6 bases). CDR1 is SGHTA, CDR2 FQGNSA, per germline. This CDR3 region has 13 residues. V shed 1 base and J shed 8 bases, with 11 bases lying between them. Based on the CDR3 plus reference TRBV7-2 and TRBJ1-2, the full variable domain is GAGVSQSPSNKVTEKGKDVELRCDPISGHTALYWYRQSLGQGLEFLIYFQGNSAPDKSGLPSDRFSAERTGGSVSTLTIQRTQQEDSAVYLCASSLEGGMGYTFGSGTRLTVV.

V gene TRBV10-3 combines with J gene TRBJ1-1, with D unclear. The germline gives CDR1 ENHRY, CDR2 SYGVKD. There are 12 residues in the CDR3. Trimming removed 8 bases at V and 5 bases at J, with 12 bases between. As DNA, the CDR3 is TGTGCCATCCGTAGGGAGGGAACTGAAGCTTTCTTT. This gives the protein CAIRREGTEAFF.

The V gene is TRBV4-1, the J gene TRBJ1-6; 7 bases fit TRBD1. The CDR3 contains 19 residues. The ends lost 1 base at V and 4 bases at J; junction bases unmatched: 13. The germline V gene encodes CDR1 MGHRA and CDR2 YSYEKL. The CDR3 reads CASSQGPDRDSVYNSPLHF. CDR3 nucleotides: TGCGCCAGCAGCCAAGGGCCAGACCGGGACAGCGTATATAATTCACCCCTCCACTTT.

The chain combines TRBV7-8 with TRBJ1-6, with TRBD1 matching 8 bases. The CDR3 has 14 residues. Germline values: CDR1 SGHVS, CDR2 FQNEAQ. Trimming took 4 bases from V and 5 from J; bases not matched to a gene: 1. CDR3 in amino acids: CASSSTGDNSPLHF. The CDR3 DNA is TGTGCCAGCAGCTCGACAGGGGATAATTCACCCCTCCACTTT.

The DNA for the CDR3 is TGTGCCAGCACCTTTAGTGGGGGGGGAAAACTGTTTTTT. Translation gives CASTFSGGGKLFF. V usage is TRBV28 and J usage is TRBJ1-4; D may be TRBD1 (5 bases). V lost 7 bases and J 10 bases, leaving 16 bases between the germline ends. Germline lookup yields CDR1 MDHEN and CDR2 SYDVKM. This CDR3 region has 13 residues.

The chain has TRBV7-9 and TRBJ2-3; D gene unclear. Germline V gene lookup returns CDR1 SEHNR and CDR2 FQNEAQ (reference sequence). The CDR3 is 13 residues long. The V end lost 1 base, the J end lost 8 bases, and 10 bases lay between the germline ends. CDR3 nucleotide sequence: TGTGCCAGCAGCTTAGAATTGAGAGGTACGCAGTATTTT. Amino acid sequence: CASSLELRGTQYF.

The chain joins TRBV5-5 to TRBJ2-5; D is undetermined. Trimming pared 0 bases from V and 4 bases from J, leaving 10 bases between. The CDR3 extends over 14 amino acids. The germline gives CDR1 SGHKS, CDR2 YYEKEE (reference sequence). The DNA for the CDR3 is TGTGCCAGCAGCTTGGTTGTGGCTCCAGAGACCCAGTACTTC. Translated: CASSLVVAPETQYF.

Only one count was recorded for this clone. The rearrangement joins TRBV7-9 to TRBJ2-7, with 10 bases identical to TRBD2. Germline loops: CDR1 SEHNR, CDR2 FQNEAQ (reference sequence). The CDR3 is 14 amino acids. The V and J ends lost 2 bases and 11 bases, in that order; junction bases with no gene match: 9. This chain's CDR3 is CASSLSGTSAEEYF. The CDR3 DNA reads TGTGCCAGCAGCTTATCCGGGACTAGCGCTGAGGAGTACTTC. Filled out from reference TRBV7-9 and TRBJ2-7, the complete variable domain reads DTGVSQNPRHKITKRGQNVTFRCDPISEHNRLYWYRQTLGQGPEFLTYFQNEAQLEKSRLLSDRFSAERPKGSFSTLEIQRTEQGDSAMYLCASSLSGTSAEEYFGPGTRLTVT.

The chain is built from TRBV5-1 and TRBJ1-3; no clear D. The CDR3 length is 17 residues. The germline V and J ends were trimmed by 3 bases and 1 base, with 17 bases remaining between them. Germline loops: CDR1 SGHRS, CDR2 YFSETQ. The CDR3 sequence is CASSSIGPIGSGNTIYF. CDR3 bases: TGCGCCAGCAGCTCGATAGGTCCAATCGGGTCTGGAAACACCATATATTTT.